This T cell receptor (beta chain) was observed in a study of long-term antiretroviral therapy in people with HIV (dated by TCRdb to the early 2020s). For the study in its entirety: The earliest samples were collected about a decade before the 2015 WHO recommendation for immediate ART, when ART was typically delayed until CD4 counts fell. This retrospective serial study examined whether starting ART and sustained HIV suppression were associated with changes in the composition and diversity of the TRB repertoire in peripheral blood. A total of 192 cryopreserved PBMC samples were contributed to the cohort by 30 adults with confirmed HIV infection, with samples collected serially over a mean of approximately 6 years (range 1-12). Among the 30 or so participants with HIV, eleven to twelve were female. No cross-contamination during QIAcube processing was seen in test extractions of a monoclonal T-cell line run alongside 30 or so polyclonal samples.

V is cut back by 3 bases and J by 7 bases, with 3 bases in the junction unmatched. From the cysteine up to the phenylalanine, the CDR3 has a length of 14 residues. The sequence is cut down to CDR3 DNA, 42 bases in frame from base 1. The germline V gene sets CDR1 to SGHTA and CDR2 to FQGTGA. Beyond this particular receptor, the publication reports: Starting ART was linked to a significant rise in TRB diversity, yet even with long-term ART the diversity remained significantly lower than in transplant donor controls. Because PBMC availability was limited, only the TCR beta chain was sequenced, with no alpha chain pairing. Inferences about post-ART repertoire changes are limited because no data were available on ART adherence, viral resistance or therapy changes. Because pre-ART samples had limited cell numbers, unsorted PBMC were profiled rather than sorted CD4+ and CD8+ T cells. Samples dated from about 2003 to 2018, and the ART regimens used may be less effective than current ones. Narrower CDR3 length ranges were observed in HIV repertoires than in controls, and an antigen-experienced repertoire with only a slight naive shift after ART was suggested by the network structure. Expanded TRB clones identified before ART initiation dominated the repertoire across all time points, though the dominance fluctuated and decreased in many PLHIV after ART.

Of note for this clone: It lacks a known antigen. Base quality data are lacking; no much larger clone is found one base away.

To be included, a participant needed at least one PBMC sample from before ART initiation plus at least two post-ART samples. All participants with HIV were treated in the United States of America. Before DNA extraction, cryopreserved samples containing 1-10 million PBMC were thawed and washed. At the time of the earliest PBMC sample, participants with HIV were aged between about 20 and 55 years. Each participant contributed PBMC samples from 1-4 timepoints before ART initiation and 2-8 timepoints after ART initiation, with a median of 7 samples. For every participant, serial HIV viral load, CD4+ T-cell count, ART history and demographic data were obtained. Using a Qiagen kit on a QIAcube, genomic DNA was extracted from unsorted PBMC, with samples processed in batches of 12. The immunoSEQ hsTCRB v3.0 assay was used at survey level resolution to sequence the TRB variable region. A depth of about 40,000-55,000 T-cell genomes per sample was targeted for TRB sequencing. An Illumina MiSeq with a v3 150-cycle kit was used to sequence the pooled TRB libraries. On the study's bioinformatics: Repertoire analysis was performed in R inside a reproducible Nextflow workflow that covered QC, data transformation and analysis. LymphoSeq2, an R package for exploring AIRR-Seq data, was used to implement the custom analyses. Four samples that yielded fewer than 5000 total TRB sequences were excluded, so that fewer than 250 HIV repertoires were analyzed. Of the roughly 190 retained HIV repertoires, about 60 were collected before and around 130 after ART initiation. Repertoires were downsampled to 5000 TRB nucleotide sequences, and summary statistics were averaged over 100 downsampling iterations. TRB sequences were retained for analysis only if CDR3 regions of at least seven amino acids were present. Diversity was assessed using a clonality score derived from Shannon entropy and using the Gini coefficient. Repertoire networks linked the top 5000 CDR3 amino acid sequences whenever two sequences differed by an edit distance of one. For TRB CDR3 amino acid sequences, GLIPH2 was used to predict antigen specificity groups and MHC restriction. Known CMV, EBV, HIV or tissue antigen associations were flagged by matching CDR3 amino acid sequences against VDJdb and McPAS-TCR. Pre-ART, post-ART and control groups were compared with Wilcoxon signed-rank tests and Holm-Bonferroni correction. In TCRdb, the immuneACCESS table is reduced to in-frame sequences with V and J assigned. These tables do not hold every clone; where another copy was compared, an unresolved V gene accounts for under half, and the others remain unexplained. The V and J calls and clone size are taken from that table; D and trimming were inferred from the DNA. The sample has tens of thousands of clones on record, 80% of them singletons. The biggest ten clones account for approximately 7.8% of the sample.

Recombination linked TRBV7-3 to TRBJ2-1; TRBD2 aligns with 10 central bases. The sequence was obtained from a man in his forties or fifties with HIV. Sequenced here: unsorted PBMCs, sampled 0.3 years after starting antiretroviral therapy. The CDR3 region: CASSLTSGWNEQFF. DNA sequence: TGTGCCAGCAGCTTGACTAGCGGGTGGAATGAGCAGTTCTTC.